Below are 28 T cell receptor beta chains sequenced from a single sample in a study of blood T cells in healthy people across ages. The second PCR ran roughly 6 to 11 cycles with a sample-barcoded 5' primer and J-beta primers. MiXCR, applied by TCRdb to the 5' RACE reads, yields one record per CDR3 protein. The data contain under 800,000 distinct CDR3 sequences, 20% to 25% of them singletons. Sequenced material: blood. These receptors came from a man in his 70s in good health.

In this sample, this clonotype turned up many times. The V gene is TRBV5-1, the J gene TRBJ2-7; D not certain. Trimming pared 0 bases from V and 2 bases from J, leaving 6 bases between. CDR3 length equals 13 residues. Germline assignment: CDR1 SGHRS and CDR2 YFSETQ. The CDR3 nucleotides read TGCGCCAGCAGCTTGGGGTCCACCTACGAGCAGTACTTC. Its protein is CASSLGSTYEQYF.

This clonotype was detected ten times or more. The gene calls are TRBV5-1 and TRBJ2-7, with 7 positions matching TRBD2. V shed 0 bases, J shed 0 bases, and the junction held 3 bases outside the gene matches. Germline V gene lookup returns CDR1 SGHRS and CDR2 YFSETQ. This CDR3 contains 15 residues. DNA for the CDR3: TGCGCCAGCAGCTTGGGCGGGGGAAGCTCCTACGAGCAGTACTTC. Residues: CASSLGGGSSYEQYF.

The sample holds many counts of this clonotype. This chain uses TRBV4-3 with TRBJ2-5, with D possibly being TRBD1 (5 bases). The germline V and J ends were trimmed by 0 bases and 3 bases, with 5 bases remaining between them. The CDR3 is 13 residues long. CDR1 is LGHNA and CDR2 is YSLEER in the germline V gene. The DNA of the CDR3 is TGCGCCAGCAGCCAAGACAGGGAAGAGACCCAGTACTTC. It yields the protein CASSQDREETQYF.

The rearrangement links TRBV6-6 to TRBJ2-7; weak D call: TRBD1 (5 bases). CDR1 is MNHNY, CDR2 SVGAGI, per germline (reference sequence). V dropped 2 bases and J dropped 3 bases, with 17 bases sitting between them. This CDR3 comprises 16 residues. This chain's CDR3 is CASSYGQDRRGYEQYF. As DNA, the CDR3 is TGTGCCAGCAGTTACGGACAAGACAGAAGGGGCTACGAGCAGTACTTC.

The table lists this clonotype with a few counts. This chain connects TRBV3-1 to TRBJ2-3; TRBD1 might be the D (6 bases). Germline V lookup: CDR1 LGHDT, CDR2 YNNKEL (reference sequence). This CDR3 region has 14 residues. V dropped 1 base and J dropped 10 bases, with 15 bases sitting between them. DNA for the CDR3: TGTGCCAGCAGCCAAGGGCACACAGGGATCTCGCAGTATTTT. Translation: CASSQGHTGISQYF.

This clonotype was counted a few times. The rearrangement joins TRBV5-1 to TRBJ2-5; D may be TRBD1 or TRBD2 (5 bases each). This CDR3 has 15 residues. V lost 4 bases and J 4 bases, leaving 17 bases between the germline ends. In germline, CDR1 is SGHRS, CDR2 YFSETQ. The CDR3 is CASSGLGGVVETQYF. CDR3 nucleotide sequence: TGCGCCAGCAGCGGGCTTGGGGGAGTCGTAGAGACCCAGTACTTC.

There are many counts of this clonotype. This chain uses TRBV20-1 with TRBJ2-7; the D gene is possibly TRBD2 (7 bases). Trimming took 3 bases from V and 6 from J, leaving 15 bases between them. This CDR3 spans 13 amino acids. In germline, CDR1 is DFQATT, CDR2 SNEGSKA (reference sequence). The CDR3 reads CSASHTGGGEQYF. Written as DNA, the CDR3 is TGCAGTGCTAGTCATACGGGGGGCGGCGAGCAGTACTTC.

This clonotype occurred a few times. The chain couples TRBV20-1 to TRBJ1-6, with 8 bases lining up with TRBD1. Germline-derived CDR1 and CDR2 are DFQATT and SNEGSKA (reference sequence). CDR3 length equals 16 residues. V shed 5 bases and J 5 bases; nucleotides not matched to a gene: 11. The CDR3 sequence: CSAHPGGGVDNSPLHF. DNA for the CDR3: TGCAGTGCTCACCCAGGGGGCGGCGTAGATAATTCACCCCTCCACTTT.

The chain couples TRBV6-2 or TRBV6-3 to TRBJ1-2, with 7 bases that match TRBD1. The CDR3 has 13 amino acids. Trimming at V came to 7 bases and at J to 6 bases, leaving 8 bases not matched to a gene. Germline V gene data show CDR1 as MNHEY and CDR2 as SVGEGT. The CDR3 sequence is CASTNDRADGYTF. Written as DNA, the CDR3 is TGTGCCAGCACTAACGACAGGGCGGATGGCTACACCTTC.

This clonotype was seen only once. This chain connects TRBV7-3 to TRBJ2-5, with D perhaps being TRBD1 or TRBD2 (6 bases each). The ends were cut back, 1 base at V and 4 bases at J, with 16 bases in the middle. The CDR3 extends over 16 amino acids. CDR1 is SGHTA and CDR2 is FQGTGA in the germline V gene. The CDR3 nucleotides are TGTGCCAGCAGCTTAAGTGGGGGCACGGAGGGAGAGACCCAGTACTTC. It translates to CASSLSGGTEGETQYF.

The table lists this clonotype with a few counts. The chain links TRBV20-1 to TRBJ2-7; tentative D call: TRBD1 (5 bases). Trimming stripped 4 bases from V and 3 bases from J, with 10 bases between. The CDR3 is 12 amino acids. Germline V gene data show CDR1 as DFQATT and CDR2 as SNEGSKA (reference sequence). The chain's CDR3 is CSATRVHYEQYF. In DNA, the CDR3 is TGCAGTGCTACCAGGGTGCACTACGAGCAGTACTTC.

The chain is built from TRBV5-1 and TRBJ2-5; D ambiguous. The germline V and J ends were trimmed by 4 bases and 2 bases, with 12 bases remaining between them. The CDR3 is 14 residues long. Germline V gives CDR1 SGHRS, CDR2 YFSETQ. The CDR3 nucleotides are TGCGCCAGCAGCCCCGGACCGATTCAAGAGACCCAGTACTTC. Translated: CASSPGPIQETQYF.

This chain uses TRBV29-1 with TRBJ2-1; 10 bases are shared with TRBD2. In germline, CDR1 is SQVTM, CDR2 ANQGSEA. The CDR3 loop spans 14 amino acids. Unmatched junction bases numbered 10, after V lost 7 bases and J lost 7 bases. The CDR3 DNA follows: TGCAGCGCCGGGCTAGCGGGAGAGAGTAATGAGCAGTTCTTC. Its translation is CSAGLAGESNEQFF.

This clonotype was seen only a few times. The V gene is TRBV2, the J gene TRBJ2-2; 11 bases fit TRBD2. J lost 6 bases, V lost 6 bases, and 6 bases had no gene match. Per the germline V gene, CDR1 is SNHLY and CDR2 is FYNNEI. The CDR3 spans 15 residues. The CDR3 DNA reads as TGTGCCAGCAGGCTACTAGCGGGAGAACCCGGGGAGCTGTTTTTT. This sequence encodes CASRLLAGEPGELFF.

This clonotype showed up just a few times. The V and J genes are TRBV7-2 and TRBJ2-3; TRBD2 might be the D (5 bases). CDR1 and CDR2 from the germline V gene are SGHTA and FQGNSA. The CDR3 covers 15 residues. Trimming pared 2 bases from V and 2 bases from J, leaving 11 bases between. The CDR3: CASSLLGLYTDTQYF. The CDR3 coding sequence is TGTGCCAGCAGCTTACTAGGACTGTACACAGATACGCAGTATTTT.

This clonotype was counted between two and nine times. The chain uses TRBV5-1 and TRBJ1-2, with D perhaps matching TRBD1 (5 bases). V lost 4 bases to trimming and J lost 5 bases, with 21 bases between them. Germline CDR1 SGHRS, CDR2 YFSETQ. This CDR3 spans 16 amino acids. CDR3 sequence reads: CASSNAGLGSGYGYTF. The CDR3 DNA sequence: TGCGCCAGCAGCAATGCGGGACTAGGCAGCGGTTATGGCTACACCTTC.

The chain recombines TRBV30 with TRBJ2-4; no firm D call. From germline, CDR1 is GTSNPN and CDR2 SVGIG (reference sequence). V was clipped by 1 base and J by 0 bases, with 10 bases between them. CDR3 length equals 15 residues. The CDR3 DNA is TGTGCCTGGAGTGGCGGCACCCTAGCCAAAAACATTCAGTACTTC. Translating gives CAWSGGTLAKNIQYF. The entire variable domain, with the rest obtained from reference TRBV30 and TRBJ2-4, is as follows: SQTIHQWPATLVQPVGSPLSLECTVEGTSNPNLYWYRQAAGRGLQLLFYSVGIGQISSEVPQNLSASRPQDRQFILSSKKLLLSDSGFYLCAWSGGTLAKNIQYFGAGTRLSVL.

This clonotype was recorded only once. The chain couples TRBV7-2 to TRBJ2-3; a possible D gene is TRBD2 (5 bases). This CDR3 has 17 amino acids. V lost 1 base and J 1 base, leaving 15 bases between the germline ends. Germline CDR1 reads SGHTA; CDR2 reads FQGNSA. CDR3 loop: CASSLVHASGGTDTQYF. DNA of the CDR3: TGTGCCAGCAGCTTAGTTCATGCCAGCGGAGGCACAGATACGCAGTATTTT.

This chain joins TRBV29-1 and TRBJ2-7, with D uncertain. CDR1 is SQVTM, CDR2 ANQGSEA, per germline. V was cut by 3 bases and J by 5 bases, with 8 bases left in between. This CDR3 is built from 11 residues. Here the CDR3 reads CSVEVSDEQYF. CDR3 DNA sequence: TGCAGCGTTGAGGTTTCCGACGAGCAGTACTTC.

The chain carries TRBV7-3 and TRBJ2-1, with D perhaps assigned TRBD1 or TRBD2 (5 bases each). CDR1 and CDR2 from the germline V gene are SGHTA and FQGTGA. V lost 8 bases, J lost 0 bases, and 14 bases lay in between. CDR3 length: 15 amino acids. CDR3 DNA sequence: TGTGCCAGCTCCCTCGGGGCAGACTCCTACAATGAGCAGTTCTTC. This encodes CASSLGADSYNEQFF. The full variable domain, completed using reference TRBV7-3 and TRBJ2-1, is GAGVSQTPSNKVTEKGKYVELRCDPISGHTALYWYRQSLGQGPEFLIYFQGTGAADDSGLPNDRFFAVRPEGSVSTLKIQRTERGDSAVYLCASSLGADSYNEQFFGPGTRLTVL.

This rearrangement joins TRBV12-3 or TRBV12-4 to TRBJ2-1, with 10 positions matching TRBD2. This CDR3 contains 16 residues. V gave up 4 bases and J gave up 9 bases; unmatched junction bases: 12. CDR3 DNA sequence: TGTGCCAGCAGTTCCCACATAGCGGGAGGTCCCCCTGAGCAGTTCTTC. Protein product: CASSSHIAGGPPEQFF.

The V call is TRBV11-1, the J call TRBJ2-7, with D hard to call. The J call is uncertain, as TRBJ2-5 better fits the DNA end. This CDR3 contains 13 residues. Per the germline V gene, CDR1 is SGHAT and CDR2 is FQDESV (reference sequence). As DNA, the CDR3 is TGTGCCAGCAGCGTGAGATGGGGAGAGACCCAGTACTTC. Amino acid sequence: CASSVRWGETQYF.

The CDR3 DNA follows: TGCAGTGCTAGAGACCTCCGGGGAGGGAGTGATAGCGGGAGGCCCAGCACAGATACGCAGTATTTT. It yields the protein CSARDLRGGSDSGRPSTDTQYF. The chain joins TRBV20-1 to TRBJ2-3, with TRBD2 matching over 10 bases. The V and J ends lost 0 bases and 0 bases, in that order; junction bases with no gene match: 21. This CDR3 has 22 amino acids. The germline gives CDR1 DFQATT, CDR2 SNEGSKA (reference sequence).

This clonotype was detected only a few times. CDR3 residues: CASTSGGADTQYF. The DNA of the CDR3 is TGTGCCAGCACCTCCGGGGGAGCAGATACGCAGTATTTT. The chain combines TRBV7-3 with TRBJ2-3; TRBD2 is a possible D gene (6 bases). With 7 bases removed from V and 4 bases from J, the gap between germline ends came to 12 bases. The CDR3 is 13 residues long. Germline CDR1 is SGHTA and CDR2 is FQGTGA.

This clonotype was seen many times. As DNA, the CDR3 is TGTGCCACCAGTGATTCGCGATCCCAGTACTTC. This translates into CATSDSRSQYF. This chain joins TRBV24-1 and TRBJ2-5; D call uncertain. In germline, CDR1 is KGHDR, CDR2 SFDVKD. With 2 bases removed from V and 9 bases from J, the gap between germline ends came to 6 bases. CDR3 size: 11 residues.

This chain links TRBV5-1 with TRBJ2-1, with D unresolved. The germline V gene encodes CDR1 SGHRS and CDR2 YFSETQ. This CDR3 region has 13 residues. V was shortened by 4 bases and J by 7 bases, with 12 bases between the two germline ends. CDR3 region: CASSVPNENEQFF. CDR3 nucleotide sequence: TGCGCCAGCAGCGTGCCCAACGAGAATGAGCAGTTCTTC.

This clonotype was seen only a few times. Germline is not matched at one junction end, which may reflect a read error. The rearrangement uses TRBV6-1 and TRBJ2-3; 10 bases fit TRBD2. Germline V gives CDR1 MNHNS, CDR2 SASEGT. This CDR3 spans 18 amino acids. Here the CDR3 reads CASKQGLLILAGVDTQYF. CDR3 coding DNA: TGTGCCAGTAAACAGGGATTACTTATTCTAGCGGGAGTTGATACACAGTATTTT.

V usage is TRBV9 and J usage is TRBJ1-5; perhaps TRBD1 as D (5 bases). Trimming left V 5 bases short and J 0 bases short, with 9 bases between. The CDR3 totals 14 residues. Germline assignment: CDR1 SGDLS and CDR2 YYNGEE. The CDR3 DNA is TGTGCCAGCAGTGGGGGGAATAGCAATCAGCCCCAGCATTTT. This gives the protein CASSGGNSNQPQHF.